This TCR beta chain is from a study of cytomegalovirus exposure and HLA in healthy donors. About the research overall: Among roughly 180 million T cells, an earlier analysis found 90 million to 130 million unique TCR beta sequences. From HLA-typed donors, an early data release held tens of millions of unique TCRs.

This PCR relied on a set of 60 Vbeta primers and 13 Jbeta primers. Under the authors' procedure: An analysis performed later counted roughly 79 million unique TCR beta chains (approximately 11 million of them shared). TCRdb's table, derived via immunoSEQ multiplex PCR, lists solely in-frame clones and lacks some. V, J and clone size were drawn from that table, and D and trimming were deduced from the DNA. Here the sample spans roughly 100,000 clones, roughly 79% being singletons. Whole-study results and caveats: Associated with cytomegalovirus, according to the listing, were 150 to 200 TCR beta chains.

Points on this clone: The antigen is not known.

The CDR3 runs to 16 residues. Germline CDR1 reads ENHRY; CDR2 reads SYGVKD. V was clipped by 4 bases and J by 3 bases; unmatched bases: 9. The V call is TRBV10-3, the J call TRBJ1-5; 7 nucleotides align to TRBD1. Source material: PBMCs. This clonotype originated in a male donor in good health and CMV-seronegative. The CDR3 reads CAISGGSGQPNQPQHF. CDR3 DNA sequence: TGTGCCATCAGTGGAGGCTCGGGACAGCCCAATCAGCCCCAGCATTTT.